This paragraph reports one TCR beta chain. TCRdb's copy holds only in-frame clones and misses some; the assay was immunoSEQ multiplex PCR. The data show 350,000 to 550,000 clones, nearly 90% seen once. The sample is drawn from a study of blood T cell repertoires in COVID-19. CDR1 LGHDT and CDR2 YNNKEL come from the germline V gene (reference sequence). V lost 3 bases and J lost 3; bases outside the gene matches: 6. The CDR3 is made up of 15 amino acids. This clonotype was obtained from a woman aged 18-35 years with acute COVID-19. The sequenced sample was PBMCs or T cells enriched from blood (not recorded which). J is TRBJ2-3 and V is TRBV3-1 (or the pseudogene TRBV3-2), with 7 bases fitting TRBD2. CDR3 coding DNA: TGTGCCAGCAGCCATTTGCGGGGAGGGACAGATACGCAGTATTTT. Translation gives CASSHLRGGTDTQYF.